What follows are 20 T cell receptor beta chains derived from one specimen sequenced in a study of blood T cell repertoires in COVID-19. Profiled with immunoSEQ multiplex PCR; TCRdb holds only in-frame clones, not every one. This table holds under 200,000 clones, 70% to 90% found once. Material for sequencing was peripheral blood. The receptors shown here come from a woman aged 45-59 years with COVID-19, enrolled during active disease.

The J gene is TRBJ2-2, the V gene TRBV7-3; possible D gene TRBD2, 5 bases. CDR1 SGHTA and CDR2 FQGTGA come from the germline V gene. The CDR3 runs to 17 residues. Trimming took 0 bases from V and 2 from J, leaving 13 bases between them. DNA for the CDR3: TGTGCCAGCAGCTTAACGGGCCTAGCCCCTAACACCGGGGAGCTGTTTTTT. Its protein product is CASSLTGLAPNTGELFF. Using reference TRBV7-3 and TRBJ2-2 for the parts outside the CDR3, the full variable domain is GAGVSQTPSNKVTEKGKYVELRCDPISGHTALYWYRQSLGQGPEFLIYFQGTGAADDSGLPNDRFFAVRPEGSVSTLKIQRTERGDSAVYLCASSLTGLAPNTGELFFGEGSRLTVL.

This sequence joins TRBV6-4 and TRBJ1-5; D remains ambiguous. CDR3 size: 17 residues. Germline values: CDR1 MRHNA, CDR2 SNTAGT. Deletions cut 0 bases from V and 0 bases from J, with 12 bases between. The CDR3, as DNA: TGTGCCAGCAGTGACTCCGCAGGCGATATTAGCAATCAGCCCCAGCATTTT. Translated, it gives CASSDSAGDISNQPQHF.

The count of this clone is one. The gene calls are TRBV28 and TRBJ1-2; maybe TRBD1 (5 bases). Germline-derived CDR1 and CDR2 are MDHEN and SYDVKM. The CDR3 extends over 14 amino acids. The germline V and J ends were trimmed by 2 bases and 6 bases, with 13 bases remaining between them. The CDR3 DNA is TGTGCCAGCAGTTTAGTCGACAGTCGCGATGGCTACACCTTC. As protein: CASSLVDSRDGYTF.

The rearrangement joins TRBV7-9 to TRBJ1-5, with TRBD1 identical over 7 bases. There are 15 residues in the CDR3. The V gene's germline CDR1 is SEHNR and CDR2 FQNEAQ (reference sequence). V trimming: 9 bases; J trimming: 2 bases; junction bases outside the gene matches: 10. The DNA for the CDR3 is TGTGCCAGTTCTAGGGGGCGAGAGGGCAATCAGCCCCAGCATTTT. Translated, it gives CASSRGREGNQPQHF.

The V and J genes are TRBV4-1 and TRBJ2-7, with 9 bases lining up with TRBD2. Germline V gene data show CDR1 as MGHRA and CDR2 as YSYEKL. The CDR3 loop spans 15 amino acids. Trimming removed 1 base from V and 6 bases from J; junction bases left unmatched: 7. As DNA, the CDR3 is TGCGCCAGCAGCCAAGTCGGCGGGGGGGCGGTCGAGCAGTACTTC. Amino acids: CASSQVGGGAVEQYF.

This clone was seen only once. This chain connects TRBV19 to TRBJ2-5, with 7 bases matching TRBD1. CDR1 LNHDA and CDR2 SQIVND come from the germline V gene (reference sequence). This CDR3 contains 13 residues. V shed 6 bases and J 5 bases; nucleotides not matched to a gene: 6. The CDR3 bases are TGTGCCAGTAGCGCAGGGGGTAGGGAGACCCAGTACTTC. Its protein product is CASSAGGRETQYF.

This chain links TRBV27 with TRBJ2-1, with TRBD1 matching over 11 bases. Germline V gene data show CDR1 as MNHEY and CDR2 as SMNVEV (reference sequence). V was clipped by 6 bases and J by 7 bases; unmatched bases: 11. The length of the CDR3 is 16 residues. The CDR3, as DNA: TGTGCCAGCAGCGGGACAGGGGGAGGAATACAGAATGAGCAGTTCTTC. Translating gives CASSGTGGGIQNEQFF.

This clone appeared a single time. The genes are TRBV28 and TRBJ1-3; D might be TRBD1 (6 bases). V lost 7 bases, J lost 1 base, and 17 bases lay in between. Per germline, CDR1 MDHEN and CDR2 SYDVKM. This CDR3 region has 16 residues. The CDR3 reads CASTSPGQGSGNTIYF. Written as DNA, the CDR3 is TGTGCCAGCACCTCCCCCGGCCAGGGGTCTGGAAACACCATATATTTT.

The V call is TRBV4-2, the J call TRBJ2-1, with 13 bases fitting TRBD2. The CDR3 totals 15 residues. The germline gives CDR1 LGHNA, CDR2 YNFKEQ. V was pared by 0 bases and J by 9 bases, with 2 bases of the junction left unmatched. The CDR3, as DNA: TGTGCCAGCAGCCAAGAAACTAGCGGGGGGGTTGAGCAGTTCTTC. Its translation: CASSQETSGGVEQFF.

This clone turned up a few times. V and J are TRBV7-2 and TRBJ2-7, with 10 bases identical to TRBD2. The CDR3 contains 15 residues. The germline V gene has CDR1 SGHTA and CDR2 FQGNSA. Losses at the gene ends were 5 bases for V and 4 bases for J; bases not matched to a gene: 8. The CDR3 DNA sequence: TGTGCCAGCAGCCAACGGACTAGCGGTGGGTACGAGCAGTACTTC. Translation gives CASSQRTSGGYEQYF. The variable domain in full, with the rest retrieved from reference TRBV7-2 and TRBJ2-7, is GAGVSQSPSNKVTEKGKDVELRCDPISGHTALYWYRQSLGQGLEFLIYFQGNSAPDKSGLPSDRFSAERTGGSVSTLTIQRTQQEDSAVYLCASSQRTSGGYEQYFGPGTRLTVT.

The chain has TRBV7-9 and TRBJ1-2; D is perhaps TRBD1 (5 bases). Between the trimmed V and J ends, which lost 3 bases and 8 bases, there was a span of 19 bases. This CDR3 is 15 amino acids long. Germline V gene lookup returns CDR1 SEHNR and CDR2 FQNEAQ (reference sequence). CDR3 sequence (DNA): TGTGCCAGCAGCTTGGGGCCAGGGATGAAGGTCGGCTACACCTTC. Encoded protein: CASSLGPGMKVGYTF.

V gene TRBV6-5 combines with J gene TRBJ2-1; 7 bases fit TRBD2. Germline V lookup: CDR1 MNHEY, CDR2 SVGAGI. This CDR3 spans 16 amino acids. The J segment lost 4 bases and the V segment lost 0 bases, leaving 6 bases of the junction unmatched. CDR3 loop: CASSYSIAGDYNEQFF. The CDR3 bases are TGTGCCAGCAGTTACTCGATTGCGGGAGATTACAATGAGCAGTTCTTC.

J is TRBJ2-5 and V is TRBV27; unclear D gene. The CDR3 length is 15 residues. CDR1 and CDR2 (germline): MNHEY, SMNVEV (reference sequence). V was clipped by 0 bases and J by 4 bases, with 12 bases between them. The CDR3 loop reads CASSLSLGTPETQYF. The CDR3 DNA reads as TGTGCCAGCAGTTTATCGTTGGGCACCCCAGAGACCCAGTACTTC.

This chain uses TRBV29-1 with TRBJ2-7; possible D gene TRBD2, 7 bases. Trimming shortened V by 4 bases and J by 5 bases, and 12 bases separated the two germline ends. The germline V gene has CDR1 SQVTM and CDR2 ANQGSEA. This CDR3 comprises 12 residues. CDR3 sequence (DNA): TGCAGCGTTGCTGGGGGGGCGGACGAGCAGTACTTC. It translates to CSVAGGADEQYF.

The chain has TRBV5-1 and TRBJ1-5; 7 nucleotides align to TRBD1. Germline V CDR1 and CDR2: SGHRS, YFSETQ. The CDR3 is 15 amino acids. Germline trimming cut 4 bases from V and 4 bases from J; bases unmatched to any gene: 8. CDR3 region: CASSLSGQRNQPQHF. The CDR3 nucleotides read TGCGCCAGCAGCCTTTCGGGACAGAGAAATCAGCCCCAGCATTTT.

The genes are TRBV9 and TRBJ2-5; 7 bases agree with TRBD1. The CDR3 is 15 amino acids. V lost 4 bases, J lost 6 bases, and 12 bases stayed unmatched. Germline assignment: CDR1 SGDLS and CDR2 YYNGEE. Here the CDR3 reads CASSTRGTAQKTQYF. The CDR3 DNA is TGTGCCAGCAGCACAAGAGGGACAGCTCAGAAGACCCAGTACTTC.

The J gene is TRBJ2-2, the V gene TRBV9, with 7 positions matching TRBD2. The CDR3 length is 16 residues. Germline lookup yields CDR1 SGDLS and CDR2 YYNGEE. V lost 0 bases and J lost 4; bases outside the gene matches: 6. In DNA, the CDR3 is TGTGCCAGCAGCGTAGTGGGCGGGGGTGGCACCGGGGAGCTGTTTTTT. Translated: CASSVVGGGGTGELFF.

The rearrangement uses TRBV18 and TRBJ2-5; no definite D call. With 2 bases removed from V and 5 bases from J, the gap between germline ends came to 12 bases. The CDR3 is 14 residues long. Germline CDR1 reads KGHSH; CDR2 reads LQKENI. In nucleotides, the CDR3 is TGTGCCAGCTCACCAGTCAGGTCCGTGGAGACCCAGTACTTC. Its protein product is CASSPVRSVETQYF.

The chain is built from TRBV9 and TRBJ2-1; unclear D gene. The germline CDR1 and CDR2 sequences are SGDLS and YYNGEE. Trimming removed 4 bases from V and 4 bases from J, with 6 bases in between. The CDR3 extends over 12 amino acids. The CDR3 loop reads CASSPEYNEQFF. The CDR3 nucleotides read TGTGCCAGCAGCCCAGAATACAATGAGCAGTTCTTC.

The V gene is TRBV6-5, the J gene TRBJ1-6, with unresolved D. V lost 2 bases and J 1 base, leaving 9 bases between the germline ends. The CDR3 runs 16 residues. Germline-derived CDR1 and CDR2 are MNHEY and SVGAGI. CDR3 protein: CASSYEYESYNSPLHF. The CDR3 DNA reads TGTGCCAGCAGTTACGAGTATGAATCCTATAATTCACCCCTCCACTTT.